This TCR beta chain was observed in a study of cytomegalovirus exposure and HLA in healthy donors. Study context: The early release's HLA-typed donors yielded 65 million to 85 million unique TCRs. Whole-study findings and limits: In a later analysis, specific HLA alleles were associated with 15,000 to 20,000 TCR beta sequences at a 0.05 false discovery rate. Investigators reported 164 TCR beta chains as tied to cytomegalovirus.

The primer mix had 60 Vbeta and 13 Jbeta primers. Authors' processing steps: Tens of millions of unique TCR beta chains, some 9.9 million of them shared, were counted by a later analysis. Libraries were prepared by immunoSEQ multiplex PCR; TCRdb keeps only in-frame clonotypes and omits some of them. The V and J calls and clone size come from that table; D and trimming were worked out from the DNA. The data hold some 100,000 clones, with 76% observed a single time. As to this clone: The antigen remains unidentified.

Per germline, CDR1 MGHRA and CDR2 YSYEKL. Trimming took off 0 bases at V and 2 bases at J, with 10 bases between the two ends. CDR3 length: 15 residues. The chain combines TRBV4-1 with TRBJ1-1; D is perhaps TRBD1 (6 bases). The receptor was isolated from a woman between 45 and 65 years old in good health and CMV-seropositive. Sequences were obtained from PBMCs. The CDR3, as DNA: TGCGCCAGCAGCCAAGATCAGGGGCTTAACACTGAAGCTTTCTTT. Translated, it gives CASSQDQGLNTEAFF.